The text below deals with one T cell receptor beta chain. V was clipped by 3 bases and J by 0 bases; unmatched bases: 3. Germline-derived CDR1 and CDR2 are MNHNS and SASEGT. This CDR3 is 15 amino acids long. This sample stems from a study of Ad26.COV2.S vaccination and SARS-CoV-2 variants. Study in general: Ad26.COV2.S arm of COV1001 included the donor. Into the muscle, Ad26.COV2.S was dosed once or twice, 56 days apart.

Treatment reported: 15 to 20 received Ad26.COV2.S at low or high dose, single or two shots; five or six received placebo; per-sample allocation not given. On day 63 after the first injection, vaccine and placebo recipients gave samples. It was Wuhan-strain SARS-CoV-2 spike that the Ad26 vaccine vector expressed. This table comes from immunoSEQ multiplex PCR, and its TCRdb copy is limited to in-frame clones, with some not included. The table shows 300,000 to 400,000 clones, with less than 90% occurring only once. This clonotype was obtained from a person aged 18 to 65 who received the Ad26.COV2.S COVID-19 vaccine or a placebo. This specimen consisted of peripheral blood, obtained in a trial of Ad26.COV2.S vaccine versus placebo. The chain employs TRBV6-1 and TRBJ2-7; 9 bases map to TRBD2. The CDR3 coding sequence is TGTGCCAGCAGTGAGGCTAGCGGGATCTCCTACGAGCAGTACTTC. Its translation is CASSEASGISYEQYF.